This T cell receptor beta chain was found in a study of neurological immune-mediated disorders. Turning to the study itself: The disease course was relapsing-remitting in roughly 30 and secondary progressive in about 8.5% of the roughly 34 multiple sclerosis patients. Study observations and caveats: The expanded clones of different subjects shared no CDR3 amino acid sequences (suggesting private repertoires in all groups).

Trimming took off 4 bases at V and 1 base at J, with 7 bases between the two ends. Germline assignment: CDR1 DFQATT and CDR2 SNEGSKA (reference sequence). This CDR3 is 12 amino acids long. Every sequencing run returned over 190 million TCR-beta sequences, which were derived from 15-18 subjects. TCRdb itself ran the 5' RACE reads through MiXCR, one entry per CDR3 protein. In the table there are fewer than 75,000 distinct CDR3 sequences, under 5% of which are singletons. Details on this clonotype: Its target is not known.

The sample comprised PBMCs. The chain uses TRBV20-1 and TRBJ1-2, with D unclear. This receptor was obtained from a man aged 25 to 40 with multiple sclerosis. The CDR3 DNA sequence: TGCAGTGCTAAATGGTTTAACTATGGCTACACCTTC. It translates to CSAKWFNYGYTF.